This entry lists 18 T cell receptor beta chains sequenced from one sample in a study of T cells in Graves' hyperthyroidism and ophthalmopathy. The TCR beta CDR3 regions underwent amplification using RNA transcripts as the source. Using the HTBI primer set, a first-round RT-PCR was run on the TCR CDR3. TCRdb independently ran MiXCR on the multiplex PCR reads; one entry per CDR3 protein. The repertoire holds hundreds of thousands of distinct CDR3 sequences, with more than 15% as singletons. The sequencing sample was made of blood. The receptors here all came from a woman under 30 with Graves' hyperthyroidism.

This clonotype was detected many times. The chain links TRBV13 to TRBJ2-3; 7 positions agree with TRBD2. Trimming removed 3 bases from V and 3 bases from J; junction bases left unmatched: 15. The CDR3 contains 18 residues. Germline CDR1 reads PRHDT; CDR2 reads FYEKMQ (reference sequence). The CDR3 DNA is TGTGCCAGCAGCTTGTGGTCGAGCGGGGCACTCAAGACAGATACGCAGTATTTT. Translated: CASSLWSSGALKTDTQYF.

There are a few counts of this clonotype. V usage is TRBV19 and J usage is TRBJ2-1, with TRBD2 matching over 8 bases. CDR3 length: 13 residues. Germline CDR1 reads LNHDA; CDR2 reads SQIVND (reference sequence). V lost 4 bases and J lost 8; bases outside the gene matches: 4. The CDR3 is CASSTLAGDEQFF. DNA for the CDR3: TGTGCCAGTAGTACCCTAGCGGGCGATGAGCAGTTCTTC.

This clonotype was seen a handful of times. The chain couples TRBV5-4 to TRBJ1-2; D may be TRBD1 (5 bases). The germline V gene has CDR1 SGHNT and CDR2 YYREEE (reference sequence). The CDR3 loop spans 13 amino acids. Trimming removed 2 bases at V and 3 bases at J, with 8 bases between. The CDR3 loop is CASSLRDHYGYTF. The CDR3 DNA reads TGTGCCAGCAGCTTAAGGGACCACTATGGCTACACCTTC. Variable domain in full (rest from reference TRBV5-4 and TRBJ1-2): ETGVTQSPTHLIKTRGQQVTLRCSSQSGHNTVSWYQQALGQGPQFIFQYYREEENGRGNFPPRFSGLQFPNYSSELNVNALELDDSALYLCASSLRDHYGYTFGSGTRLTVV.

This clonotype occurred many times. The chain uses TRBV7-3 and TRBJ2-2; TRBD1 matches at 8 bases. Germline V gene lookup returns CDR1 SGHTA and CDR2 FQGTGA. V lost 5 bases, J lost 6 bases, and 2 bases stayed unmatched. The CDR3 sequence is 13 residues long. CDR3 DNA sequence: TGTGCCAGCAGCATGACAGGGGCCGGGGAGCTGTTTTTT. Encoded protein: CASSMTGAGELFF. The full variable domain, in which reference TRBV7-3 and TRBJ2-2 provide the parts outside the CDR3, is GAGVSQTPSNKVTEKGKYVELRCDPISGHTALYWYRQSLGQGPEFLIYFQGTGAADDSGLPNDRFFAVRPEGSVSTLKIQRTERGDSAVYLCASSMTGAGELFFGEGSRLTVL.

This clonotype came up a few times. The J gene is TRBJ1-3, the V gene TRBV6-6; 7 bases are a match to TRBD1. The ends lost 2 bases at V and 2 bases at J; junction bases unmatched: 6. Germline-derived CDR1 and CDR2 are MNHNY and SVGAGI (reference sequence). The CDR3 spans 16 residues. CDR3 in DNA: TGTGCCAGCAGTTACCGGGACAGCACCGCTGGAAACACCATATATTTT. Encoded protein: CASSYRDSTAGNTIYF.

V gene TRBV7-2 combines with J gene TRBJ1-5, with D possibly matching TRBD1 (6 bases). Trimming removed 5 bases at V and 5 bases at J, with 16 bases between. Germline loops: CDR1 SGHTA, CDR2 FQGNSA. CDR3 length: 15 residues. The CDR3 here is CASSRTQGSDQPQHF. The CDR3 nucleotides read TGTGCCAGCAGCCGTACCCAGGGGAGCGATCAGCCCCAGCATTTT. Filled out from reference TRBV7-2 and TRBJ1-5, the complete variable domain reads GAGVSQSPSNKVTEKGKDVELRCDPISGHTALYWYRQSLGQGLEFLIYFQGNSAPDKSGLPSDRFSAERTGGSVSTLTIQRTQQEDSAVYLCASSRTQGSDQPQHFGDGTRLSIL.

This clonotype was seen at least ten times. This rearrangement joins TRBV15 to TRBJ1-4; D is unclear. Germline CDR1 is LNHNV and CDR2 is YYDKDF (reference sequence). Trimming took 0 bases from V and 8 from J, leaving 16 bases between them. This CDR3 contains 16 residues. The CDR3 nucleotides read TGTGCCACCAGCAGAGATGTTCGGGGAGTAGGGGAAAAACTGTTTTTT. It is translated as CATSRDVRGVGEKLFF.

The rearrangement joins TRBV12-3 or TRBV12-4 to TRBJ2-7, with 10 nucleotides matching TRBD2. The V segment lost 5 bases and the J segment 7 bases; nucleotides outside the gene matches: 11. The length of the CDR3 is 15 residues. CDR3 residues: CASSPALAGVREQYF. As DNA, the CDR3 is TGTGCCAGCAGTCCGGCCCTAGCGGGAGTAAGGGAGCAGTACTTC.

In its sample, this clonotype was seen many times. The J gene is TRBJ2-7, the V gene TRBV20-1; no clear D gene. Trimming cost V 0 bases and J 5 bases, with 17 bases left between them. This CDR3 has 15 residues. CDR1 is DFQATT, CDR2 SNEGSKA, per germline (reference sequence). In nucleotides, the CDR3 is TGCAGTGCTAGAGACAGGCCCGGGCTGTCTAACGAGCAGTACTTC. It translates to CSARDRPGLSNEQYF.

This chain links TRBV20-1 with TRBJ1-4; D might be TRBD1 (5 bases). The V gene lost 0 bases and the J gene lost 4 bases, with 12 bases spanning the gap. Germline loops: CDR1 DFQATT, CDR2 SNEGSKA (reference sequence). This CDR3 is built from 15 residues. The CDR3 bases are TGCAGTGCTAGAGATGGAGGCGGGGGTAATGAAAAACTGTTTTTT. Amino acids: CSARDGGGGNEKLFF.

This clonotype was seen a few times. This may stem from a read error, because a much larger clone lies one nucleotide away. The genes are TRBV29-1 and TRBJ1-1, with TRBD1 as a possible D gene (6 bases). There are 12 residues in the CDR3. The germline V gene encodes CDR1 SQVTM and CDR2 ANQGSEA. The DNA for the CDR3 is TGCACCGGGGGGCAGGCGAGCACTGAAGCTTTCTTT. Its protein is CTGGQASTEAFF.

This clonotype was observed at least ten times. V gene TRBV30 combines with J gene TRBJ2-3; 7 bases are a match to TRBD2. The CDR3 is 14 amino acids. Unmatched junction bases numbered 7, after V lost 2 bases and J lost 5 bases. CDR1 and CDR2 from the germline V gene are GTSNPN and SVGIG (reference sequence). CDR3 protein: CAWSHGRGGDTQYF. The CDR3 DNA follows: TGTGCCTGGAGTCACGGGCGCGGGGGAGATACGCAGTATTTT.

This clonotype appeared many times. CDR3 sequence (DNA): TGTGCCAGCAGCCCTCCGGGACTAGCGGGGGTACTAGAGACCCAGTACTTC. This encodes CASSPPGLAGVLETQYF. J is TRBJ2-5 and V is TRBV7-9, with 14 bases lining up with TRBD2. The CDR3 loop spans 17 amino acids. Germline lookup yields CDR1 SEHNR and CDR2 FQNEAQ (reference sequence). V shed 5 bases, J shed 4 bases, and the junction held 9 bases outside the gene matches.

This clonotype was detected many times. The CDR3 DNA follows: TGTGCCAGCAGGCCCCGGGGAGGGACAGATACGCAGTATTTT. Amino acid sequence: CASRPRGGTDTQYF. The chain employs TRBV2 and TRBJ2-3; 7 nucleotides agree with TRBD2. Germline CDR1 SNHLY, CDR2 FYNNEI. This CDR3 has 14 amino acids. V lost 6 bases and J lost 3; bases outside the gene matches: 6.

The V call is TRBV30, the J call TRBJ2-1; D gene uncertain. The V and J ends lost 3 bases and 1 base respectively, with 16 bases between them. The germline gives CDR1 GTSNPN, CDR2 SVGIG (reference sequence). There are 16 residues in the CDR3. The CDR3 sequence is CAWSSDSRGSYNEQFF. The DNA for the CDR3 is TGTGCCTGGAGCTCGGATTCGAGAGGATCCTACAATGAGCAGTTCTTC.

There are many counts of this clonotype. The J gene is TRBJ2-7, the V gene TRBV10-3; either TRBD1 or TRBD2 may supply D (6 bases each). The CDR3 totals 15 residues. Germline V CDR1 and CDR2: ENHRY, SYGVKD. V lost 4 bases and J lost 0, with 13 bases in between. The DNA for the CDR3 is TGTGCCATCAGTGGCCTCGAGGGGGGCTCCTACGAGCAGTACTTC. This gives the protein CAISGLEGGSYEQYF.

About this clonotype: A read error is possible here, since a much larger clone lies one base away. This rearrangement joins TRBV10-2 to TRBJ1-2; 7 bases map to TRBD1. Germline CDR1 reads WSHSY; CDR2 reads SAAADI. The CDR3 loop spans 13 amino acids. CDR3 sequence: CASSGGGADGCTF. CDR3 in DNA: TGCGCCAGCAGTGGAGGGGGCGCGGATGGCTGCACCTTC.

This clonotype was seen ten or more times. The V and J genes are TRBV6-1 and TRBJ1-2, with D unresolved. The V end was cut by 7 bases, the J end by 7 bases, with 10 bases between. The CDR3 is 11 residues long. In germline, CDR1 is MNHNS, CDR2 SASEGT. The chain's CDR3 is CASTGPGGYTF. CDR3 in DNA: TGTGCCAGCACCGGGCCGGGTGGCTACACCTTC.